Given below is one TCR beta chain in context. Its antigen is unknown. No base quality information exists; no much larger clone differs at one position. CDR1 and CDR2, per the germline V gene (reference sequence), are WNHNN and SYGVQD. From its cysteine to its phenylalanine, the CDR3 spans 17 amino acids. Only CDR3 DNA is held: 51 bases, read in frame from base 1. V and J are trimmed by 0 bases and 5 bases, and the gene matches miss 6 bases of the junction. The record originates from a study of OX40 agonist ivuxolimab in advanced cancers. For context, the study as a whole: Ivuxolimab, which targeted the costimulatory receptor OX40 (CD134), was an agonistic, fully human IgG2 monoclonal antibody. Three dose-escalation patients achieved partial responses, one with hepatocellular carcinoma and two with cutaneous melanoma. The paper covers the monotherapy dose-escalation part of the phase I ivuxolimab trial, which included N of about 50 patients. Prior anti-PD-1, anti-PD-L1 or anti-CTLA-4 therapy was permitted, and 30% to 45% of dose-escalation patients had received checkpoint inhibitors. The point of sequencing TCRbeta in the periphery was to test whether ivuxolimab changed TCR sequence diversity and drove clonal T-cell expansion. Of the approximately 54 patients in dose escalation, 19 had hepatocellular carcinoma, approximately 15 had melanoma, 9 had renal cell carcinoma and 9 had head and neck cancer. Intravenous ivuxolimab was administered to patients every 2 weeks at six dose levels: 0.01, 0.1, 0.3, 1.5, 3 and 10 mg/kg. In the dose-escalation cohort, around four fifths of patients were male, and the mean age was approximately 60 years, with a range of about 23 to 85. The full study reports these points: After ivuxolimab, CD8+ T cells had more expanded clones than CD4+ T cells on average. In the 0.1-3.0 mg/kg groups, partial responders were among the patients with the lowest normalized peripheral clonal expansion, particularly in CD8+ T cells. Which antigens the clonally expanded peripheral T cells were specific for was not determined. At doses of 0.1 to 3.0 mg/kg, clonal expansion of both CD4+ and CD8+ blood T cells was observed from baseline to week 6. Low levels of normalized T-cell clonal expansion were also seen in some patients who did not respond.

To sequence the TCRbeta CDR3 region, genomic DNA was isolated from the sorted cells. The immunoSEQ Assay was used to sequence the TCRbeta CDR3 regions. The immuneACCESS repertoire file appears here via TCRdb, limited to in-frame rearrangements. These files lack a portion of the clones; in checked studies, under half of the deficit traces to unresolved V genes, and the cause of the others is not known. Counted in this sample were 70,000 or so clones; about 90% of them appeared once. Over 9.5% of the sample is taken by the ten largest. Patients with a history of autoimmune disease or receiving systemic immunosuppression were excluded from the trial. In every dose cohort, peripheral blood was drawn for TCR sequencing at baseline, cycle 4 day 1, and cycle 7 day 1. Samples were obtained from an open-label, multicenter, first-in-human phase I dose-escalation trial of ivuxolimab. Adults with locally advanced or metastatic melanoma, renal cell carcinoma, hepatocellular carcinoma or head and neck squamous cell carcinoma were enrolled in the trial. Before TCR sequencing, CD4+ and CD8+ T cells were separately sorted from peripheral blood.

Material: CD4+ or CD8+ T cells sorted from blood, obtained in a trial of the OX40 agonist ivuxolimab. This TCR came from an adult with an advanced solid tumor such as melanoma, head and neck, liver or kidney cancer. Recombination connected TRBV10-1 to TRBJ2-3, and TRBD2 matches 12 of the central bases. The CDR3 here reads CASSESASGRARDTQYF. The DNA sequence is TGCGCCAGCAGTGAGTCTGCTAGCGGGAGGGCCAGAGATACGCAGTATTTT.